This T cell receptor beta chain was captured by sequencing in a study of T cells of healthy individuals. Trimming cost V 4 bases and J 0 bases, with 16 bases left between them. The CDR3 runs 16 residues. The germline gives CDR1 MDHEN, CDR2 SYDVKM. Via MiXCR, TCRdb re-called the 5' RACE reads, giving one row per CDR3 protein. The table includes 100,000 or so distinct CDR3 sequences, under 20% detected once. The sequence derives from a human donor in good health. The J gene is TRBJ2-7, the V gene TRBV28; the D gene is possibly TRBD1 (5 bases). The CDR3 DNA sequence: TGTGCCAGCAGTTCCCCGACAGAAAAAAGCTCCTACGAGCAGTACTTC. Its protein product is CASSSPTEKSSYEQYF.